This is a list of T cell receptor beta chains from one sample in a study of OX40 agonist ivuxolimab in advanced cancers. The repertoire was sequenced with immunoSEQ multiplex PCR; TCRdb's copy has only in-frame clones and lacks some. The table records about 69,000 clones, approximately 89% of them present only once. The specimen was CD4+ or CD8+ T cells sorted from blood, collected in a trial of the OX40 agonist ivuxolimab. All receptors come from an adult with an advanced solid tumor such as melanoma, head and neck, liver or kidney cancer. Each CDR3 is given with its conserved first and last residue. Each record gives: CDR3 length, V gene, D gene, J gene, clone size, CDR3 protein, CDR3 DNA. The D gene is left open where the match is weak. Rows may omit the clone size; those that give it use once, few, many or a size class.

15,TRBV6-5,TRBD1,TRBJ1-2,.,CASSMRTGGARGYTF,TGTGCCAGCAGTATGCGGACAGGGGGCGCTAGGGGCTACACCTTC
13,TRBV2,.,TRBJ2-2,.,CASTGTNTGELFF,TGTGCCAGCACGGGGACCAACACCGGGGAGCTGTTTTTT
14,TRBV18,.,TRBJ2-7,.,CASSPGDGPYEQYF,TGTGCCAGCTCACCGGGGGACGGCCCCTACGAGCAGTACTTC
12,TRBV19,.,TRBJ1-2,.,CASSTRERGYTF,TGTGCTAGTAGTACAAGGGAAAGAGGCTACACCTTC
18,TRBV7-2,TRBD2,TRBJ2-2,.,CASSNPARRAGGTGELFF,TGTGCCAGCAGCAACCCGGCCCGGCGGGCGGGGGGAACCGGGGAGCTGTTTTTT
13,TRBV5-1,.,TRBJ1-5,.,CASRSTENQPQHF,TGCGCCAGCAGATCTACAGAGAATCAGCCCCAGCATTTT
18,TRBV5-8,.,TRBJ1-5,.,CASSFNKGSAWGNQPQHF,TGTGCCAGCAGCTTTAATAAAGGGTCGGCCTGGGGCAATCAGCCCCAGCATTTT
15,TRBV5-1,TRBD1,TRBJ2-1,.,CASSHPGQGLHEQFF,TGCGCCAGCAGCCACCCGGGACAGGGGTTGCATGAGCAGTTCTTC
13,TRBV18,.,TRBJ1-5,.,CASSPGMNQPQHF,TGTGCCAGCTCACCAGGGATGAATCAGCCCCAGCATTTT
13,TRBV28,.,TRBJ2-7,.,CASSRNPEYEQYF,TGTGCCAGCAGTCGAAATCCCGAATACGAGCAGTACTTC
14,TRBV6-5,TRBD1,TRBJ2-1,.,CASRGTGAYNEQFF,TGTGCCAGCAGAGGGACAGGGGCCTACAATGAGCAGTTCTTC
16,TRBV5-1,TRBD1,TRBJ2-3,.,CASSSWTGGGLDTQYF,TGCGCCAGCAGCTCATGGACAGGGGGCGGTCTTGATACGCAGTATTTT
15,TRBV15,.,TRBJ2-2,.,CATSRDGSNTGELFF,TGTGCCACCAGCAGAGATGGGTCGAACACCGGGGAGCTGTTTTTT
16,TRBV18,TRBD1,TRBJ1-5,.,CASSSTQTGGNQPQHF,TGTGCCAGCTCATCGACTCAGACAGGGGGAAATCAGCCCCAGCATTTT
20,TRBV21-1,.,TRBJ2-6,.,CASSFRTAREPPSGANVLTF,TGTGCCAGCAGCTTCCGCACTGCCCGGGAACCTCCCTCTGGGGCCAACGTCCTGACTTTC
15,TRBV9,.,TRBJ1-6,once,CASSVGPQVGSPLHF,TGTGCCAGCAGCGTCGGGCCCCAAGTTGGTTCACCCCTCCACTTT
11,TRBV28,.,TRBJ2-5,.,CASSIQETQYF,TGTGCCAGCAGCATTCAAGAGACCCAGTACTTC
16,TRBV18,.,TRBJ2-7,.,CASSPPSRDRPYEQYF,TGTGCCAGCTCACCTCCCTCCCGGGACCGGCCCTACGAGCAGTACTTC
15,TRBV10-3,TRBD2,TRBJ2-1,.,CAIQIPGEGSNEQFF,TGTGCCATCCAAATCCCGGGGGAGGGCTCCAATGAGCAGTTCTTC
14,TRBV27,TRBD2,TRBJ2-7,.,CASSPRTSSYEQYF,TGTGCCAGCAGTCCCAGGACTAGCTCCTACGAGCAGTACTTC
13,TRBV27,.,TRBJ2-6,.,CASRPVGANVLTF,TGTGCCAGCAGGCCGGTAGGGGCCAACGTCCTGACTTTC
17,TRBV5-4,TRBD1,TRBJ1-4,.,CASSQGQGLSTNEKLFF,TGTGCCAGCAGCCAGGGACAGGGGCTATCAACTAATGAAAAACTGTTTTTT
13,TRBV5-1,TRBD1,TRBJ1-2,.,CASSLDRDYGYTF,TGCGCCAGCAGCCTGGACAGGGACTATGGCTACACCTTC
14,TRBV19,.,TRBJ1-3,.,CASTPGYSGNTIYF,TGTGCCAGTACCCCCGGATACTCTGGAAACACCATATATTTT
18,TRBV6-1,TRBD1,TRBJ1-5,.,CASSDPRDRANSNQPQHF,TGTGCCAGCAGTGACCCCCGGGACAGGGCAAATAGCAATCAGCCCCAGCATTTT
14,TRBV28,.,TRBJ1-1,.,CASSPGTVNTEAFF,TGTGCCAGCAGTCCCGGGACGGTGAACACTGAAGCTTTCTTT
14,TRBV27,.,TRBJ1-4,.,CASSSRGTNEKLFF,TGTGCCAGCAGTTCCAGGGGAACTAATGAAAAACTGTTTTTT
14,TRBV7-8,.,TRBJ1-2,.,CASSPAGRNYGYTF,TGTGCCAGCAGCCCCGCGGGGCGCAACTATGGCTACACCTTC
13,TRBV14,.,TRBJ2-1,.,CASSHLQLPEQFF,TGTGCCAGCAGCCATCTCCAGCTCCCTGAGCAGTTCTTC
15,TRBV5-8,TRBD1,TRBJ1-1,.,CASSLNDRANTEAFF,TGTGCCAGCAGCTTGAATGACAGGGCGAACACTGAAGCTTTCTTT
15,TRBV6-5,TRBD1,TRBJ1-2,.,CASRTGTGGNYGYTF,TGTGCCAGCAGGACGGGGACAGGGGGCAACTATGGCTACACCTTC
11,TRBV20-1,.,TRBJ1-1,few,CSARPRTEAFF,TGCAGTGCTAGGCCCCGCACTGAAGCTTTCTTT
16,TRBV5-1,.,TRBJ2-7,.,CASRNTGGTGFYEQYF,TGCGCCAGCAGAAATACGGGAGGGACAGGGTTCTACGAGCAGTACTTC
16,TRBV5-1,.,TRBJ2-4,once,CASSLVGRESKNIQYF,TGCGCCAGCAGCTTGGTAGGTAGGGAGAGCAAAAACATTCAGTACTTC
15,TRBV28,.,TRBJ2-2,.,CASSLSGPNTGELFF,TGTGCCAGCAGTTTATCTGGACCGAACACCGGGGAGCTGTTTTTT
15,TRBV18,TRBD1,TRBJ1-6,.,CASSRDRGRNSPLHF,TGTGCCAGCTCCCGCGACAGGGGAAGGAATTCACCCCTCCACTTT
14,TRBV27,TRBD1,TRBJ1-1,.,CASSSNRGNTEAFF,TGTGCCAGCAGTTCCAACAGGGGGAACACTGAAGCTTTCTTT
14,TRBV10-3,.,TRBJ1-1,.,CAISRTDSGTEAFF,TGTGCCATCAGTCGGACAGATTCGGGCACTGAAGCTTTCTTT
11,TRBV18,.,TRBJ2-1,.,CASSPNNEQFF,TGTGCCAGCTCACCGAACAATGAGCAGTTCTTC
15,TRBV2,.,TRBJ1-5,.,CAVGVGTGAAGPQHF,TGTGCCGTAGGCGTCGGTACGGGGGCCGCCGGGCCCCAGCATTTT
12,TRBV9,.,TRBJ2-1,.,CASSLDEGVQFF,TGTGCCAGCAGCTTAGACGAGGGTGTGCAGTTCTTC